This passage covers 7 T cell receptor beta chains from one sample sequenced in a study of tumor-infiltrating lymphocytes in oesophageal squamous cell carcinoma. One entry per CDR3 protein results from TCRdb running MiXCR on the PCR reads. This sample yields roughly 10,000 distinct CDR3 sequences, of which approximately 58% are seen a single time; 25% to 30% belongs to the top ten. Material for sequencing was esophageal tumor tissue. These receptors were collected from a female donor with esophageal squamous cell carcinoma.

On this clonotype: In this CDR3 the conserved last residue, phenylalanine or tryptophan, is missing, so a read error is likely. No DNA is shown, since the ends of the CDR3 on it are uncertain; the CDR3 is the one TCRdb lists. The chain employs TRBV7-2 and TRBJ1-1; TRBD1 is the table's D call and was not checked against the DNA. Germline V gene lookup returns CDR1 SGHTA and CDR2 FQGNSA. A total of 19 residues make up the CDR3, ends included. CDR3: CASSSRGTTPIIHPSTSAP.

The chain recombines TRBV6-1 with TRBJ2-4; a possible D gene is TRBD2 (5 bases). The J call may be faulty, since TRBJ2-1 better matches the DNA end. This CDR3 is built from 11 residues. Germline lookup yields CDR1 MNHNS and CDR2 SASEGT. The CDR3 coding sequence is TGTGCCAGTTATTCGGGGAATGAGCAGTTCTTC. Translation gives CASYSGNEQFF.

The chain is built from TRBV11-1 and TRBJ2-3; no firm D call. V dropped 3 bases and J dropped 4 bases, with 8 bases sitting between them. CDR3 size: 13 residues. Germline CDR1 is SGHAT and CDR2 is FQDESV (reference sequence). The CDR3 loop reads CASSFGSSDTQYF. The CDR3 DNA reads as TGTGCCAGCAGCTTCGGCAGCTCAGATACGCAGTATTTT.

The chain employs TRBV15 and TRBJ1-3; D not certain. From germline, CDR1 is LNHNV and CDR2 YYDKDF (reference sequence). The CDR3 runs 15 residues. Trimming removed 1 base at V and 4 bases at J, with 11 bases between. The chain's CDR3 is CATSRGTSGGNTIYF. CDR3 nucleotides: TGTGCCACCAGCAGAGGAACCTCGGGGGGAAACACCATATATTTT.

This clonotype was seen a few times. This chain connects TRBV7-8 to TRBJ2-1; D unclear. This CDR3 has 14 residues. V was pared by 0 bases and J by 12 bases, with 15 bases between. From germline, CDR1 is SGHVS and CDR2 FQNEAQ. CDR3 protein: CASSLASERGGQFF. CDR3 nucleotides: TGTGCCAGCAGCTTAGCCTCAGAGCGAGGCGGGCAGTTCTTC. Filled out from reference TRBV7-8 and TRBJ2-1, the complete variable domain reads GAGVSQSPRYKVAKRGQDVALRCDPISGHVSLFWYQQALGQGPEFLTYFQNEAQLDKSGLPSDRFFAERPEGSVSTLKIQRTQQEDSAVYLCASSLASERGGQFFGPGTRLTVL.

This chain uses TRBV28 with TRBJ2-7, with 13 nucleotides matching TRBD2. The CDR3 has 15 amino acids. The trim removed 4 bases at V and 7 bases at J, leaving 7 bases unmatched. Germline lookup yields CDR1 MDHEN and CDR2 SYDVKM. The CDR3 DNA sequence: TGTGCCAGCAGTTCAGGGACTAGCGGGACGAGGGAGCAGTACTTC. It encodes CASSSGTSGTREQYF.

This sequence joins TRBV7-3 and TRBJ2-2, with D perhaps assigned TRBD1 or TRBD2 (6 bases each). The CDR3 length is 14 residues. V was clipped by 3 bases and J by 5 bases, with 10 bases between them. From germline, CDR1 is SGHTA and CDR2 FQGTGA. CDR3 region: CASSFRGDTGELFF. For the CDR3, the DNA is TGTGCCAGCAGCTTTAGGGGGGATACCGGGGAGCTGTTTTTT.